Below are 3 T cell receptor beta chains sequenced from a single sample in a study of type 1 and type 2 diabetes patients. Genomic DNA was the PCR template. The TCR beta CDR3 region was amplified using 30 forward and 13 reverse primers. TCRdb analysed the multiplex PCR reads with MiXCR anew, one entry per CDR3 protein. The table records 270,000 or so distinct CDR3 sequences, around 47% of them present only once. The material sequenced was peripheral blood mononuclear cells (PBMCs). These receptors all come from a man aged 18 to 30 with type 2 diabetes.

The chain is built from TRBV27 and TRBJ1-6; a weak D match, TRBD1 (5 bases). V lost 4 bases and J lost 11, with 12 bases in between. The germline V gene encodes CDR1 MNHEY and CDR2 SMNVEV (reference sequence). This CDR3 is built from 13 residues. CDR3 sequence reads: CASSSADTTPLHF. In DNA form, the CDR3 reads TGTGCCAGCAGTTCGGCGGACACTACACCCCTCCACTTT.

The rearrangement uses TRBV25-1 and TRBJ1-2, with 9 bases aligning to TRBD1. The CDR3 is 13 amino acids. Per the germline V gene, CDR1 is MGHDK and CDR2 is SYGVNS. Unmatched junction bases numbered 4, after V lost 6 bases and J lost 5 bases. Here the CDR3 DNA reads TGTGCCAGCAGCACCGGGACAGGGTATGGCTACACCTTC. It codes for CASSTGTGYGYTF.

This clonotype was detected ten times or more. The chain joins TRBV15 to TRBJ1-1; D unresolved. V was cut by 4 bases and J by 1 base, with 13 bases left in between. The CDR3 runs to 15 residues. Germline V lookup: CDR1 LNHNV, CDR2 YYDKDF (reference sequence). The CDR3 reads CATSKSLSENTEAFF. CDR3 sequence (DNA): TGTGCCACCAGCAAATCCCTTTCTGAGAACACTGAAGCTTTCTTT.